These 14 T cell receptor beta chains were all obtained from the same sample, sequenced in a study of neurological immune-mediated disorders. TCRdb independently ran MiXCR on the 5' RACE reads; one entry per CDR3 protein. Among approximately 40,000 distinct CDR3 sequences, roughly 15% were seen once, and the ten largest hold roughly 3.6%. The sequenced material came from CD4+ T cells from blood. Receptors were obtained from an older woman with HTLV-1-associated myelopathy (HAM/TSP).

This clonotype was observed a few times. The chain is built from TRBV10-3 and TRBJ1-2, with 7 bases that match TRBD1. Germline loops: CDR1 ENHRY, CDR2 SYGVKD. The trim removed 7 bases at V and 6 bases at J, leaving 8 bases unmatched. CDR3 length: 13 amino acids. In DNA, the CDR3 is TGTGCCATCACCCCGACAGGGAATCATGGCTACACCTTC. This sequence encodes CAITPTGNHGYTF.

This clonotype was found many times. The rearrangement uses TRBV24-1 and TRBJ2-1; D call uncertain. The CDR3 sequence is 13 residues long. In germline, CDR1 is KGHDR, CDR2 SFDVKD. The CDR3 loop is CAHAVSTGAEQFF. The CDR3 DNA reads as TGTGCTCACGCGGTTTCAACCGGTGCTGAGCAGTTCTTC.

This clonotype was picked up many times. The chain employs TRBV29-1 and TRBJ1-2; 8 bases fit TRBD1. Germline V gene data show CDR1 as SQVTM and CDR2 as ANQGSEA. This CDR3 is built from 11 residues. Trimming removed 2 bases from V and 7 bases from J; junction bases left unmatched: 0. This chain's CDR3 is CSVEQGAGYTF. The CDR3 DNA reads TGCAGCGTTGAACAGGGGGCTGGCTACACCTTC.

This clonotype was picked up many times. V and J are TRBV11-2 and TRBJ1-6, with a tentative D call TRBD1 (5 bases). The CDR3 sequence is 14 residues long. CDR1 is SGHAT, CDR2 FQNNGV, per germline. The V end lost 7 bases, the J end lost 10 bases, and 17 bases lay between the germline ends. The CDR3 nucleotides read TGTGCCAGCACCTTTGGGGGTGCAGGGTCACCCCTCCACTTT. Encoded protein: CASTFGGAGSPLHF.

This chain joins TRBV20-1 and TRBJ2-3; D is unclear. The CDR3 has 15 amino acids. Trimming shortened V by 3 bases and J by 0 bases, and 13 bases separated the two germline ends. Germline V CDR1 and CDR2: DFQATT, SNEGSKA (reference sequence). CDR3 protein: CSARTPGVSTDTQYF. CDR3 bases: TGCAGTGCTAGGACCCCTGGGGTTAGCACAGATACGCAGTATTTT.

This clonotype has at least ten counts. The rearrangement joins TRBV19 to TRBJ2-3, with 9 nucleotides matching TRBD2. This CDR3 has 14 amino acids. CDR1 and CDR2 from the germline V gene are LNHDA and SQIVND (reference sequence). This chain's CDR3 is CASSAGGLVDTQYF. The CDR3 DNA reads as TGTGCTAGCAGTGCGGGGGGGCTTGTAGATACGCAGTATTTT.

In this sample, this clonotype turned up many times. The V gene is TRBV5-5, the J gene TRBJ2-3; D may be TRBD2 (5 bases). Per the germline V gene, CDR1 is SGHKS and CDR2 is YYEKEE (reference sequence). V lost 2 bases and J lost 0, with 13 bases in between. This CDR3 has 16 amino acids. The CDR3 spells CASSLTGGLSTDTQYF. In DNA form, the CDR3 reads TGTGCCAGCAGCTTAACCGGTGGACTTAGCACAGATACGCAGTATTTT. Full variable domain (outside the CDR3, taken from reference TRBV5-5 and TRBJ2-3): DAGVTQSPTHLIKTRGQQVTLRCSPISGHKSVSWYQQVLGQGPQFIFQYYEKEERGRGNFPDRFSARQFPNYSSELNVNALLLGDSALYLCASSLTGGLSTDTQYFGPGTRLTVL.

This clonotype was found many times. V is TRBV20-1 and J is TRBJ2-7; 9 bases fit TRBD1. After removal of 5 bases from V and 5 bases from J, the junction contained 10 bases not matched to a gene. The CDR3 sequence is 14 residues long. Germline V gives CDR1 DFQATT, CDR2 SNEGSKA (reference sequence). The CDR3 loop reads CSADSGTGWNEQYF. The CDR3 DNA reads TGCAGTGCTGACTCCGGGACAGGGTGGAACGAGCAGTACTTC.

This clonotype was observed at least ten times. The genes are TRBV6-6 and TRBJ1-6; tentative D call: TRBD1 (5 bases). Trimming pared 2 bases from V and 8 bases from J, leaving 7 bases between. The CDR3 length is 13 residues. The germline V gene has CDR1 MNHNY and CDR2 SVGAGI (reference sequence). CDR3 amino acids: CASSYTGDSPLHF. The CDR3 DNA reads TGTGCCAGCAGTTACACGGGGGATTCACCCCTCCACTTT.

With regard to this clonotype: At one boundary the junction diverges from the germline segment, which might be a read error. This chain connects TRBV12-3 or TRBV12-4 to TRBJ1-1; D gene unclear. The CDR3 contains 14 residues. The CDR3 bases are TGTGCCAGAAGTTTAGGTGCGAGGGCAACTGAAGCTTTCTTT. Residues: CARSLGARATEAFF.

The table lists this clonotype with many counts. The chain links TRBV7-2 to TRBJ2-3; 11 bases map to TRBD2. The germline V gene has CDR1 SGHTA and CDR2 FQGNSA. The CDR3 extends over 15 amino acids. V dropped 4 bases and J dropped 5; count of bases not matched to a gene: 5. The chain's CDR3 is CASSYLLAGEDTQYF. DNA for the CDR3: TGTGCCAGCAGCTACTTACTAGCGGGGGAAGATACGCAGTATTTT.

This clonotype came up many times. The chain has TRBV7-2 and TRBJ2-5, with 10 nucleotides matching TRBD2. There are 16 residues in the CDR3. V lost 5 bases, J lost 5 bases, and 11 bases stayed unmatched. Germline lookup yields CDR1 SGHTA and CDR2 FQGNSA. CDR3 sequence (DNA): TGTGCCAGCAGCCCGGGCCAGCGGGGGGGCCGGGAGACCCAGTACTTC. This translates into CASSPGQRGGRETQYF. The full variable domain, rest sourced from reference TRBV7-2 and TRBJ2-5, is GAGVSQSPSNKVTEKGKDVELRCDPISGHTALYWYRQSLGQGLEFLIYFQGNSAPDKSGLPSDRFSAERTGGSVSTLTIQRTQQEDSAVYLCASSPGQRGGRETQYFGPGTRLLVL.

In this sample, this clonotype turned up many times. The chain joins TRBV5-1 to TRBJ1-6, with D possibly being TRBD1 (5 bases). Trimming took off 4 bases at V and 10 bases at J, with 15 bases between the two ends. Germline CDR1 reads SGHRS; CDR2 reads YFSETQ. This CDR3 comprises 14 residues. The CDR3 sequence: CASSVGGDGSPLHF. CDR3 sequence (DNA): TGCGCCAGCAGCGTGGGGGGGGACGGATCACCCCTCCACTTT.

The chain links TRBV7-2 to TRBJ2-7; perhaps D is TRBD1 or TRBD2 (5 bases each). The germline gives CDR1 SGHTA, CDR2 FQGNSA. Trimming took 1 base from V and 7 from J, leaving 11 bases between them. This CDR3 contains 13 residues. In nucleotides, the CDR3 is TGTGCCAGCAGCTTAGACTGGGACGGTGAGCAGTACTTC. Amino acids: CASSLDWDGEQYF.